The T cell receptor beta chain under discussion was sequenced for a study of blood T cell repertoires in COVID-19. Across the study: Sites in the United States, Italy and Spain provided acute and convalescent COVID-19 samples.

This CDR3 has 14 residues. The V end was cut by 2 bases, the J end by 5 bases, with 13 bases between. In germline, CDR1 is SEHNR, CDR2 FQNEAQ (reference sequence). Under the authors' procedure: For nucleated cells, counts were estimated from reference gene primer amplification. Repertoires were generated with immunoSEQ multiplex PCR, while TCRdb's copy carries only in-frame clones and drops some. The V and J calls and clone size come from that table; D and trimming were worked out from the DNA. In the table there are about 240,000 clones, roughly 83% of which are singletons. This clone appeared a single time.

The specimen sequenced was peripheral blood. The V call is TRBV7-9, the J call TRBJ2-7; weak D call: TRBD1 (5 bases). This receptor was identified in a woman of 80 years or more with acute or convalescent COVID-19. CDR3 protein: CASSLKGPGHEQYF. CDR3 DNA sequence: TGTGCCAGCAGCTTAAAAGGCCCAGGGCACGAGCAGTACTTC.